These 5 T cell receptor beta chains share one sample of origin, sequenced in a study of T cell responses to AZD1222 COVID-19 vaccine. Libraries were prepared by immunoSEQ multiplex PCR; TCRdb keeps only in-frame clonotypes and omits some of them. The repertoire consists of approximately 180,000 clones, with 90% to 95% occurring once and the leading ten covering 3.6%. The specimen was peripheral blood, collected 28 days after the second dose of the MenACWY control vaccine. The receptors were gathered from an adult who received the MenACWY meningococcal vaccine as a control.

The chain carries TRBV7-2 and TRBJ1-6; 7 bases are shared with TRBD1. V trimming: 5 bases; J trimming: 7 bases; junction bases outside the gene matches: 8. The CDR3 covers 15 residues. Germline V gene lookup returns CDR1 SGHTA and CDR2 FQGNSA. The CDR3 nucleotides are TGTGCCAGCAGCACCTCCGGGACAGAGAATTCACCCCTCCACTTT. Its protein product is CASSTSGTENSPLHF.

The chain carries TRBV18 and TRBJ2-1; tentatively, D is TRBD2 (7 bases). The CDR3 extends over 17 amino acids. V was shortened by 4 bases and J by 4 bases, with 20 bases between the two germline ends. Germline values: CDR1 KGHSH, CDR2 LQKENI. Here the CDR3 DNA reads TGTGCCAGCTCACACGTCTCGGGGGGCGTAGGATACAATGAGCAGTTCTTC. Translation: CASSHVSGGVGYNEQFF.

The chain employs TRBV7-7 and TRBJ2-2; 10 bases agree with TRBD1. V dropped 2 bases and J dropped 3; count of bases not matched to a gene: 3. Germline V CDR1 and CDR2: SSHAT, FNYEAQ (reference sequence). The CDR3 is 16 residues long. The CDR3 DNA is TGTGCCAGCAGCTTACCGGGACAGGGGTACACCGGGGAGCTGTTTTTT. Amino acid sequence: CASSLPGQGYTGELFF. Full variable domain (remainder filled in from reference TRBV7-7 and TRBJ2-2): GAGVSQSPRYKVTKRGQDVTLRCDPISSHATLYWYQQALGQGPEFLTYFNYEAQPDKSGLPSDRFSAERPEGSISTLTIQRTEQRDSAMYRCASSLPGQGYTGELFFGEGSRLTVL.

V and J are TRBV12-5 and TRBJ2-5, with D perhaps TRBD2 (5 bases). Trimming pared 8 bases from V and 3 bases from J, leaving 16 bases between. Germline V CDR1 and CDR2: LGHNT, FRNRAP. The CDR3 is 14 amino acids. CDR3 nucleotides: TGTGCTAGTAGAAAGGTAGGGAGAGAAGAGACCCAGTACTTC. Its translation is CASRKVGREETQYF. Drawing the rest from reference TRBV12-5 and TRBJ2-5, the complete variable domain is DARVTQTPRHKVTEMGQEVTMRCQPILGHNTVFWYRQTMMQGLELLAYFRNRAPLDDSGMPKDRFSAEMPDATLATLKIQPSEPRDSAVYFCASRKVGREETQYFGPGTRLLVL.

This clone was detected once. This chain uses TRBV24-1 with TRBJ2-7, with 12 bases identical to TRBD1. The CDR3 consists of 15 residues. Germline CDR1 reads KGHDR; CDR2 reads SFDVKD. V gave up 2 bases and J gave up 5 bases; unmatched junction bases: 3. The CDR3, as DNA: TGTGCCACCAGTGATTCGGGACAGGGGGCTGACGAGCAGTACTTC. This codes for CATSDSGQGADEQYF.